The table lists the clone carrying this T cell receptor (beta chain) with a few counts. CDR3 size: 14 residues. Germline V gene data show CDR1 as SGHRS and CDR2 as YFSETQ. V lost 1 base and J 5 bases, leaving 10 bases between the germline ends. The data originate from a study of T cells after yellow fever vaccination. TCRdb re-called the 5' RACE reads through MiXCR, storing one row per CDR3 protein. The sample consists of over 250,000 distinct CDR3 sequences, approximately 4% of them appearing once. The rearrangement links TRBV5-1 to TRBJ2-1, with unresolved D. The material sequenced was PBMCs, taken 5 days after the yellow fever booster vaccination. This clonotype originated in a man aged 18 to 29 who received the YFV17D yellow fever vaccine. The CDR3 sequence: CASSLQGRNNEQFF. CDR3 DNA sequence: TGCGCCAGCAGCTTGCAAGGGCGGAACAATGAGCAGTTCTTC.